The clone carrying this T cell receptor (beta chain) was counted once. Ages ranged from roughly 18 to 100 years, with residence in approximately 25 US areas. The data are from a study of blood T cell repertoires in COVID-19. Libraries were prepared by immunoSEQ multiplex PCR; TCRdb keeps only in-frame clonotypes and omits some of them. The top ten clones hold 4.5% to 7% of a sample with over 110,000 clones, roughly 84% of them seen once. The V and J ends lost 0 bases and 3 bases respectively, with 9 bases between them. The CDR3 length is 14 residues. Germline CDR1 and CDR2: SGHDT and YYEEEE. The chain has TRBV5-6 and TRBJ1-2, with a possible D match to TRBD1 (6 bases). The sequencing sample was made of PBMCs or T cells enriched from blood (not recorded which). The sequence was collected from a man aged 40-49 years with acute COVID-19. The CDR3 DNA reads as TGTGCCAGCAGCTTGGGTCCAGGGGACTATGGCTACACCTTC. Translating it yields CASSLGPGDYGYTF.